Following are 13 T cell receptor beta chains from one sample sequenced in a study of CD8 T cells in Susac syndrome. Reverse transcription of about 0.5 to 1 ug RNA used random hexamers. TCRdb reprocessed the immunoSEQ multiplex PCR reads via MiXCR and lists one record per CDR3 protein. The sample lists around 300,000 distinct CDR3 sequences, under 95% occurring once. Sequenced sample: CD4+ T cells from PBMCs. These receptors came from a human donor with multiple sclerosis.

This clonotype was seen once. V and J are TRBV7-9 and TRBJ1-5; D is uncertain. The CDR3 runs to 15 residues. Trimming left V 1 base short and J 6 bases short, with 13 bases between. Germline V gene data show CDR1 as SEHNR and CDR2 as FQNEAQ (reference sequence). The CDR3 DNA reads TGTGCCAGCAGCTTAGGGGATAGGGATCGTCAGCCCCAGCATTTT. It codes for CASSLGDRDRQPQHF.

J is TRBJ2-1 and V is TRBV4-1; D call uncertain. V lost 0 bases and J lost 0, with 9 bases in between. CDR3 size: 16 residues. Germline V gene lookup returns CDR1 MGHRA and CDR2 YSYEKL. DNA of the CDR3: TGCGCCAGCAGCCAAGATCCCCAGCGCTCCTACAATGAGCAGTTCTTC. It is translated as CASSQDPQRSYNEQFF.

J is TRBJ2-2 and V is TRBV29-1; 8 nucleotides align to TRBD2. CDR1 is SQVTM, CDR2 ANQGSEA, per germline. Trimming cost V 5 bases and J 4 bases; bases outside gene matches: 3. The CDR3 length is 13 residues. CDR3 bases: TGCAGCGTTAGACTAGCGTTCACCGGGGAGCTGTTTTTT. It translates to CSVRLAFTGELFF.

The CDR3 nucleotides are TGTGCCAGCAGCCGTTCTCCGGTTGCAGGGTTCCATGGCTACACCTTC. Protein product: CASSRSPVAGFHGYTF. The rearrangement joins TRBV7-9 to TRBJ1-2, with D possibly matching TRBD1 (5 bases). Germline CDR1 reads SEHNR; CDR2 reads FQNEAQ (reference sequence). The CDR3 has 16 residues. V lost 5 bases, J lost 6 bases, and 22 bases lay in between.

V is TRBV20-1 and J is TRBJ2-1, with a weak D call TRBD2 (6 bases). Germline values: CDR1 DFQATT, CDR2 SNEGSKA (reference sequence). V was pared by 5 bases and J by 4 bases, with 9 bases between. The CDR3 extends over 12 amino acids. The CDR3 DNA reads as TGCAGTGCTGGAGGGAGTTACAATGAGCAGTTCTTC. Translating gives CSAGGSYNEQFF.

The V call is TRBV7-9, the J call TRBJ2-5; D unresolved. The germline V and J ends were trimmed by 4 bases and 5 bases, with 14 bases remaining between them. Germline CDR1 SEHNR, CDR2 FQNEAQ (reference sequence). CDR3 size: 14 residues. This CDR3 is CASSSRSRSETQYF. The CDR3 DNA sequence: TGTGCCAGCAGCTCACGAAGTCGGTCGGAGACCCAGTACTTC.

The rearrangement links TRBV19 to TRBJ1-3; no reliable D call. Germline lookup yields CDR1 LNHDA and CDR2 SQIVND (reference sequence). V was cut by 5 bases and J by 0 bases, with 8 bases left in between. CDR3 length: 14 residues. CDR3 in amino acids: CASSSGFSGNTIYF. CDR3 bases: TGTGCCAGTAGTTCGGGGTTCTCTGGAAACACCATATATTTT.

V and J are TRBV20-1 and TRBJ2-1, with 7 bases aligning to TRBD2. The CDR3 covers 15 residues. The trim removed 0 bases at V and 1 base at J, leaving 3 bases unmatched. CDR1 and CDR2 (germline): DFQATT, SNEGSKA (reference sequence). CDR3 loop: CSARESGGSYNEQFF. The CDR3 DNA sequence: TGCAGTGCTAGAGAGTCGGGGGGATCCTACAATGAGCAGTTCTTC.

The J gene is TRBJ1-4, the V gene TRBV7-9, with a possible D match to TRBD1 (5 bases). Trimming removed 5 bases from V and 5 bases from J, with 12 bases in between. Germline lookup yields CDR1 SEHNR and CDR2 FQNEAQ (reference sequence). The CDR3 has 14 residues. The DNA for the CDR3 is TGTGCCAGCAGCCAGGGCAACCTCAATGAAAAACTGTTTTTT. Protein product: CASSQGNLNEKLFF. Complete variable domain (other parts from reference TRBV7-9 and TRBJ1-4): DTGVSQNPRHKITKRGQNVTFRCDPISEHNRLYWYRQTLGQGPEFLTYFQNEAQLEKSRLLSDRFSAERPKGSFSTLEIQRTEQGDSAMYLCASSQGNLNEKLFFGSGTQLSVL.

This rearrangement joins TRBV19 to TRBJ1-2; no definite D call. Germline V gene lookup returns CDR1 LNHDA and CDR2 SQIVND (reference sequence). The CDR3 covers 17 residues. Trimming left V 3 bases short and J 0 bases short, with 17 bases between. The CDR3 DNA is TGTGCCAGTAGTATGCGGCCTGGAGATTACTCTAACTATGGCTACACCTTC. Its protein product is CASSMRPGDYSNYGYTF.

This clonotype has a handful of counts. The gene calls are TRBV6-5 and TRBJ2-7; D remains ambiguous. Germline V gene data show CDR1 as MNHEY and CDR2 as SVGAGI. The CDR3 totals 15 residues. V lost 2 bases, J lost 5 bases, and 16 bases lay in between. The CDR3: CASSYAGTPRHEQYF. In DNA, the CDR3 is TGTGCCAGCAGTTACGCCGGAACTCCGCGGCACGAGCAGTACTTC.

DNA of the CDR3: TGCAGTGCTAGACCCCCGCAGGGTATGAACACTGAAGCTTTCTTT. The encoded protein is CSARPPQGMNTEAFF. The chain couples TRBV20-1 to TRBJ1-1; D is perhaps TRBD1 (5 bases). This CDR3 spans 15 amino acids. Germline V gene sequence: CDR1 DFQATT, CDR2 SNEGSKA (reference sequence). V was shortened by 2 bases and J by 0 bases, with 13 bases between the two germline ends.

The chain links TRBV20-1 to TRBJ1-5, with a tentative D call TRBD1 (6 bases). V was shortened by 8 bases and J by 6 bases, with 17 bases between the two germline ends. CDR3 length: 13 amino acids. Germline V CDR1 and CDR2: DFQATT, SNEGSKA (reference sequence). CDR3 sequence (DNA): TGCAGTTCAACCGAGGGGGGCGGTCAGCCCCAGCATTTT. It yields the protein CSSTEGGGQPQHF.